Described below is a single TCR beta chain sequence and its context. Germline CDR1 SGHNT, CDR2 YYREEE (reference sequence). The CDR3 is 15 amino acids. With 3 bases removed from V and 8 bases from J, the gap between germline ends came to 18 bases. The sample belongs to a study of blood T cell repertoires in COVID-19. Whole-study context: Samples of COVID-19 (acute and convalescent) were obtained from the United States, Italy and Spain.

In the authors' methods: Counts of nucleated cells, estimated from reference gene primer amplification, were obtained. Only in-frame clones appear in the TCRdb table, and some are missing; sequencing was by immunoSEQ multiplex PCR. For V, J and clone size, that table is used; D and trimming come from the DNA. The sample includes about 130,000 clones, roughly 91% of them seen just once. Seattle's cohort entered during active infection and was followed longitudinally. The V and J genes are TRBV5-4 and TRBJ1-3; tentatively, D is TRBD1 (5 bases). Sequencing was done on a sample of peripheral blood. The TCR was taken from a man in his sixties with COVID-19, enrolled during active disease. In DNA, the CDR3 is TGTGCCAGCAGCTGGGGAGGGCAGGGTGCGCACACCATATATTTT. This translates into CASSWGGQGAHTIYF.